This TCR beta chain was recorded in a study of early T cells in non-severe SARS-CoV-2 infection. TCRdb re-analysed the 5' RACE reads in MiXCR, keeping a single row per CDR3 protein. The sample consists of approximately 90,000 distinct CDR3 sequences, 9.5% to 12% of them appearing once. This clonotype was counted ten times or more. This CDR3 spans 11 amino acids. The germline gives CDR1 ENHRY, CDR2 SYGVKD. V was shortened by 6 bases and J by 8 bases, with 7 bases between the two germline ends. This TCR came from an adult who was a healthcare worker with PCR-confirmed SARS-CoV-2 infection or an uninfected control (not recorded which). The material was whole blood, obtained at baseline. The chain links TRBV10-3 to TRBJ1-4, with D tentatively TRBD1 (5 bases). Here the CDR3 DNA reads TGTGCCATCAGCGAGGGGGAAAAACTGTTTTTT. Amino acids: CAISEGEKLFF.